This TCR beta chain emerged from a study of Graves' ophthalmopathy and Graves' hyperthyroidism. About the research overall: There was a collection of peripheral blood at initial diagnosis, before any treatment.

RNA transcripts provided the template for amplifying TCR beta CDR3 regions. Amplification began with first-round RT-PCR using HTBI primers, then second-round multiplex PCR was performed. TCRdb called the multiplex PCR reads again in MiXCR, with one record for every CDR3 protein. Here the sample spans 400,000 to 450,000 distinct CDR3 sequences, under 25% being singletons. The V and J ends lost 1 base and 2 bases respectively, with 6 bases between them. The CDR3 consists of 14 residues. The V gene's germline CDR1 is SGHTA and CDR2 FQGNSA. The study's findings and limits: Blood also harbored most expanded thyroid clonotypes above 0.001 frequency.

About this clonotype: What it binds is unknown.

Patients with other autoimmune diseases, uncontrolled infections, pregnancy or lactation were excluded. Clinical symptoms, serum thyroxine, TRAb, thyroid ultrasound and orbital computed tomography determined diagnosis. This TCR derives from a young woman with stable Graves' hyperthyroidism. The sequenced sample was peripheral blood. This chain connects TRBV7-2 to TRBJ1-5; D remains ambiguous. This CDR3 reads CASSLGGCNQPQHF. As DNA, the CDR3 is TGTGCCAGCAGCTTAGGTGGGTGCAATCAGCCCCAGCATTTT.